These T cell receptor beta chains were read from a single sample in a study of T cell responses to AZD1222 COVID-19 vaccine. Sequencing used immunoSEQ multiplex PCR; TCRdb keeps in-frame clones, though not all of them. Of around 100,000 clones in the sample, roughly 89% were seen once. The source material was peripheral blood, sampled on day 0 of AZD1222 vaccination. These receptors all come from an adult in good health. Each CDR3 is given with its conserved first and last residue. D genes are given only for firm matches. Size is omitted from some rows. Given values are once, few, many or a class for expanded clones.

CDR3 protein: CASSPWGGAMRNQPQHF
CDR3 DNA: TGTGCCAGCAGCCCTTGGGGAGGGGCTATGCGCAATCAGCCCCAGCATTTT
V gene: TRBV5-6
D gene: -
clone size: -
J gene: TRBJ1-5

CDR3 protein: CASSLAGEGYTF
CDR3 DNA: TGTGCCAGCAGTTTAGCAGGGGAGGGCTACACCTTC
V gene: TRBV12-3/TRBV12-4
D gene: -
clone size: -
J gene: TRBJ1-2

CDR3 protein: CASSSSPSSREQYF
CDR3 DNA: TGTGCCAGCAGCTCTAGCCCCTCCTCGAGGGAGCAGTACTTC
V gene: TRBV7-7
D gene: -
clone size: -
J gene: TRBJ2-7

CDR3 protein: CATSRDSTTHTGELFF
CDR3 DNA: TGTGCCACCAGCAGAGATTCCACTACCCACACCGGGGAGCTGTTTTTT
V gene: TRBV15
D gene: -
clone size: -
J gene: TRBJ2-2

CDR3 protein: CASSQVLGNTIYF
CDR3 DNA: TGTGCCAGCAGCCAAGTGTTAGGAAACACCATATATTTT
V gene: TRBV3-1/TRBV3-2
D gene: -
clone size: -
J gene: TRBJ1-3

CDR3 protein: CASSKDWQTNTGELFF
CDR3 DNA: TGTGCCAGCAGCAAAGACTGGCAGACGAACACCGGGGAGCTGTTTTTT
V gene: TRBV21-1
D gene: -
clone size: -
J gene: TRBJ2-2

CDR3 protein: CASSPRSMAGELFF
CDR3 DNA: TGTGCCAGCAGCCCTCGAAGTATGGCCGGGGAGCTGTTTTTT
V gene: TRBV7-3
D gene: -
clone size: -
J gene: TRBJ2-2

CDR3 protein: CASSQNPVYSNQPQHF
CDR3 DNA: TGTGCCAGCTCCCAAAACCCAGTTTATAGCAATCAGCCCCAGCATTTT
V gene: TRBV27
D gene: -
clone size: -
J gene: TRBJ1-5

CDR3 protein: CASSLQGRLYSPLHF
CDR3 DNA: TGTGCCAGCAGCCTACAGGGGCGCCTTTATTCACCCCTCCACTTT
V gene: TRBV5-6
D gene: TRBD1
clone size: few
J gene: TRBJ1-6

CDR3 protein: CASSRRSGEGQPQHF
CDR3 DNA: TGTGCCAGCAGCCGTAGATCTGGGGAGGGTCAGCCCCAGCATTTT
V gene: TRBV3-1/TRBV3-2
D gene: -
clone size: -
J gene: TRBJ1-5

CDR3 protein: CASSLTGRDGYTF
CDR3 DNA: TGTGCCAGCAGCTTAACAGGGCGAGATGGCTACACCTTC
V gene: TRBV5-8
D gene: -
clone size: -
J gene: TRBJ1-2

CDR3 protein: CASSLQGATEAFF
CDR3 DNA: TGTGCCAGCAGCCTACAGGGGGCTACTGAAGCTTTCTTT
V gene: TRBV4-2
D gene: TRBD1
clone size: once
J gene: TRBJ1-1

CDR3 protein: CASSPDRSGNTIYF
CDR3 DNA: TGTGCCAGCTCACCGGACAGATCTGGAAACACCATATATTTT
V gene: TRBV18
D gene: -
clone size: -
J gene: TRBJ1-3

CDR3 protein: CASSHGQGARRHEQYF
CDR3 DNA: TGTGCCAGCAGCCATGGACAGGGGGCACGGAGACACGAGCAGTACTTC
V gene: TRBV6-2/TRBV6-3
D gene: TRBD1
clone size: once
J gene: TRBJ2-7

CDR3 protein: CASSIQSWGQETQYF
CDR3 DNA: TGTGCCAGCAGCATACAGAGTTGGGGTCAAGAGACCCAGTACTTC
V gene: TRBV9
D gene: -
clone size: -
J gene: TRBJ2-5

CDR3 protein: CASSLGGRGTGELFF
CDR3 DNA: TGTGCCAGCAGCTTAGGGGGCCGGGGCACCGGGGAGCTGTTTTTT
V gene: TRBV5-6
D gene: TRBD1
clone size: -
J gene: TRBJ2-2

CDR3 protein: CASSVGIQSPLHF
CDR3 DNA: TGTGCCAGCAGCGTAGGGATTCAGTCACCCCTCCACTTT
V gene: TRBV9
D gene: -
clone size: -
J gene: TRBJ1-6

CDR3 protein: CASSFEAIRGEQFF
CDR3 DNA: TGTGCCAGCAGCTTTGAGGCGATACGGGGTGAGCAGTTCTTC
V gene: TRBV7-8
D gene: -
clone size: -
J gene: TRBJ2-1

CDR3 protein: CASSSGQGQNEQYF
CDR3 DNA: TGTGCCAGCAGTTCAGGACAGGGGCAAAACGAGCAGTACTTC
V gene: TRBV28
D gene: TRBD1
clone size: -
J gene: TRBJ2-7

CDR3 protein: CASSFLGGSSVKQFF
CDR3 DNA: TGTGCCAGCAGCTTTCTTGGGGGCTCCTCGGTGAAGCAGTTCTTC
V gene: TRBV7-2
D gene: -
clone size: few
J gene: TRBJ2-1

CDR3 protein: CASSLLWETQYF
CDR3 DNA: TGTGCCAGCAGTTTACTATGGGAGACCCAGTACTTC
V gene: TRBV28
D gene: -
clone size: -
J gene: TRBJ2-5

CDR3 protein: CASSPTVQGGEQYF
CDR3 DNA: TGTGCCAGCTCACCAACGGTTCAGGGCGGAGAGCAGTACTTC
V gene: TRBV18
D gene: -
clone size: once
J gene: TRBJ2-7

CDR3 protein: CASSPLAGADTQYF
CDR3 DNA: TGTGCCAGCAGCCCTCTAGCGGGGGCAGATACGCAGTATTTT
V gene: TRBV5-5
D gene: TRBD2
clone size: -
J gene: TRBJ2-3

CDR3 protein: CASSPGGPWSPLHF
CDR3 DNA: TGTGCCAGCAGTCCAGGGGGTCCGTGGTCACCCCTCCACTTT
V gene: TRBV28
D gene: TRBD1
clone size: once
J gene: TRBJ1-6

CDR3 protein: CASSLTGSQHEQYF
CDR3 DNA: TGTGCCAGCAGCTTAACCGGGTCTCAACACGAGCAGTACTTC
V gene: TRBV7-3
D gene: -
clone size: once
J gene: TRBJ2-7

CDR3 protein: CASGRLPTDTQYF
CDR3 DNA: TGTGCCAGCGGTAGACTCCCCACAGATACGCAGTATTTT
V gene: TRBV6-5
D gene: -
clone size: once
J gene: TRBJ2-3

CDR3 protein: CAIRAGTDNQPQHF
CDR3 DNA: TGTGCCATCAGGGCCGGGACAGATAATCAGCCCCAGCATTTT
V gene: TRBV10-3
D gene: TRBD1
clone size: -
J gene: TRBJ1-5

CDR3 protein: CASSYSTPETQYF
CDR3 DNA: TGTGCCAGCAGTTACTCCACCCCAGAGACCCAGTACTTC
V gene: TRBV6-2/TRBV6-3
D gene: -
clone size: -
J gene: TRBJ2-5

CDR3 protein: CASSVFHEKLFF
CDR3 DNA: TGCGCCAGCAGCGTTTTTCATGAAAAACTGTTTTTT
V gene: TRBV10-1
D gene: -
clone size: -
J gene: TRBJ1-4

CDR3 protein: CASSGTPGGMNTEAFF
CDR3 DNA: TGTGCCAGCAGCGGAACACCAGGGGGCATGAACACTGAAGCTTTCTTT
V gene: TRBV5-4
D gene: TRBD1
clone size: -
J gene: TRBJ1-1